These 12 T cell receptor beta chains were sequenced from one sample in a study of OX40 agonist ivuxolimab in advanced cancers. The method behind the library was the immunoSEQ multiplex PCR assay. TCRdb obtained this table from immuneACCESS and retained in-frame rearrangements with V and J assigned. These tables miss some clones; where compared with another copy, unresolved V genes account for less than half of the shortfall, and the remainder is unexplained. The sample data list approximately 60,000 clones, and over 80% of these were observed just once. Roughly 27% of the sample belongs to the ten largest clones. The source material was CD4+ or CD8+ T cells sorted from blood, sampled in a trial of the OX40 agonist ivuxolimab. Receptor source: an adult with an advanced solid tumor such as melanoma, head and neck, liver or kidney cancer.

The chain carries TRBV29-1 and TRBJ1-1; tentatively, D is TRBD1 (6 bases). The CDR3 has 12 residues. Germline-derived CDR1 and CDR2 are SQVTM and ANQGSEA. Trimming took off 4 bases at V and 7 bases at J, with 13 bases between the two ends. Here the CDR3 reads CSVADRWGEAFF. CDR3 sequence (DNA): TGCAGCGTTGCCGACAGGTGGGGTGAAGCTTTCTTT. The whole variable domain, filled in from reference TRBV29-1 and TRBJ1-1, reads SAVISQKPSRDICQRGTSLTIQCQVDSQVTMMFWYRQQPGQSLTLIATANQGSEATYESGFVIDKFPISRPNLTFSTLTVSNMSPEDSSIYLCSVADRWGEAFFGQGTRLTVV.

This chain uses TRBV7-8 with TRBJ2-1, with TRBD2 matching over 9 bases. Germline V gives CDR1 SGHVS, CDR2 FQNEAQ. The CDR3 length is 15 residues. The trim removed 1 base at V and 5 bases at J, leaving 3 bases unmatched. The CDR3 coding sequence is TGTGCCAGCAGCTTAGGAGCGGGGGGTCACAATGAGCAGTTCTTC. Amino acid sequence: CASSLGAGGHNEQFF.

V usage is TRBV30 and J usage is TRBJ2-7; D is perhaps TRBD2 (7 bases). V dropped 3 bases and J dropped 3 bases, with 9 bases sitting between them. Germline V gives CDR1 GTSNPN, CDR2 SVGIG (reference sequence). The length of the CDR3 is 12 residues. CDR3 in DNA: TGTGCCTGGAGCGGGGGGCTCTACGAGCAGTACTTC. Translated: CAWSGGLYEQYF.

This clone was seen a single time. This rearrangement joins TRBV9 to TRBJ2-7; 10 positions match TRBD2. Germline V gives CDR1 SGDLS, CDR2 YYNGEE. The CDR3 has 14 amino acids. V shed 6 bases and J 3 bases; nucleotides not matched to a gene: 6. The CDR3 reads CASTELAGSYEQYF. CDR3 nucleotide sequence: TGTGCCAGCACCGAACTAGCGGGGAGCTACGAGCAGTACTTC.

The chain couples TRBV25-1 to TRBJ2-1; 9 bases match TRBD1. J was trimmed by 6 bases and V by 3 bases; bases with no gene match: 6. Germline CDR1 is MGHDK and CDR2 is SYGVNS. The CDR3 consists of 15 residues. For the CDR3, the DNA is TGTGCCAGCAGTGACGATACGACAGGGGGCAATGAGCAGTTCTTC. As protein: CASSDDTTGGNEQFF.

This clone was found a few times. The chain employs TRBV5-1 and TRBJ2-1; TRBD2 aligns across 9 bases. The CDR3 loop spans 16 amino acids. V lost 3 bases, J lost 8 bases, and 12 bases stayed unmatched. CDR1 is SGHRS, CDR2 YFSETQ, per germline. The CDR3 here is CASSSGAGGPVDEQFF. In DNA, the CDR3 is TGCGCCAGCAGCTCAGGGGCGGGAGGGCCAGTCGATGAGCAGTTCTTC.

J is TRBJ2-7 and V is TRBV28; TRBD1 is a possible D gene (5 bases). The CDR3 is 16 residues long. Trimming pared 4 bases from V and 1 base from J, leaving 17 bases between. Germline lookup yields CDR1 MDHEN and CDR2 SYDVKM. As DNA, the CDR3 is TGTGCCAGCAGTTCCGAATGGCAGGGTGTATCCTACGAGCAGTACTTC. It is translated as CASSSEWQGVSYEQYF.

This clone was picked up a small number of times. V is TRBV7-7 and J is TRBJ2-1, with 9 bases matching TRBD2. The germline V gene has CDR1 SSHAT and CDR2 FNYEAQ (reference sequence). The junction had 10 bases not matched to a gene; V was cut back by 5 bases and J by 8 bases. The CDR3 sequence is 15 residues long. The CDR3 DNA sequence: TGTGCCAGCAGCGTTAGCGGGAGCCGCGGTGATGAGCAGTTCTTC. Its translation: CASSVSGSRGDEQFF.

V and J are TRBV5-6 and TRBJ2-1; no clear D gene. Looked up from germline, CDR1 is SGHDT and CDR2 is YYEEEE. The CDR3 consists of 13 residues. Trimming left V 0 bases short and J 7 bases short, with 8 bases between. The CDR3 sequence is CASSLVPGNEQFF. The CDR3 DNA reads as TGTGCCAGCAGCTTGGTGCCCGGGAATGAGCAGTTCTTC.

The table lists this clone with a few counts. V gene TRBV10-2 combines with J gene TRBJ1-5; tentatively, D is TRBD1 (5 bases). Trimming took off 2 bases at V and 7 bases at J, with 9 bases between the two ends. There are 13 residues in the CDR3. Germline CDR1 is WSHSY and CDR2 is SAAADI. The CDR3 DNA sequence: TGCGCCAGCAGTGAGCAGGGTTACCAGCCCCAGCATTTT. Translation gives CASSEQGYQPQHF.

This clone was seen a handful of times. V usage is TRBV5-4 and J usage is TRBJ2-1, with D perhaps assigned TRBD1 or TRBD2 (5 bases each). This CDR3 region has 11 residues. Trimming removed 0 bases at V and 11 bases at J, with 6 bases between. Germline-derived CDR1 and CDR2 are SGHNT and YYREEE (reference sequence). The CDR3 DNA reads TGTGCCAGCAGCTTGGGGGGGAAGCAGTTCTTC. It specifies CASSLGGKQFF.

The chain employs TRBV15 and TRBJ1-1, with D maybe TRBD1 (6 bases). V was trimmed by 8 bases and J by 1 base, leaving 14 bases between them. CDR1 and CDR2 (germline): LNHNV, YYDKDF (reference sequence). This CDR3 spans 14 amino acids. Here the CDR3 DNA reads TGTGCCACCCGGTGGGGGGCGTCGAACACTGAAGCTTTCTTT. Protein sequence: CATRWGASNTEAFF.